The 26 T cell receptor beta chains in this list originate from one sample, sequenced in a study of regulatory T cells in long-lasting Graves disease. Time point indicated: newly diagnosed GD, antithyroid drugs for less than 3 months. Generation of the TCR library employed RNA extracted from PBMCs. Arm-PCR with iRepertoire HTBI primers amplified the CDR3 regions for these TCR beta libraries. TCRdb processed the multiplex PCR reads anew with MiXCR; each CDR3 protein has one entry. Of fewer than 550,000 distinct CDR3 sequences listed, less than 20% are singletons. These data were likewise used in another study, on T cells in Graves' hyperthyroidism and ophthalmopathy.

Sequenced material: peripheral blood mononuclear cells (PBMCs), taken at new diagnosis, from a patient treated with antithyroid drugs. These receptors were collected from a young woman with Graves disease.

This clonotype was counted many times. The chain is built from TRBV28 and TRBJ1-2; D is unresolved. The CDR3 consists of 12 residues. Germline V CDR1 and CDR2: MDHEN, SYDVKM. The V end was cut by 4 bases, the J end by 7 bases, with 10 bases between. The CDR3 nucleotides are TGTGCCAGCAGTTCCCTCTTGGGTGGCTACACCTTC. It translates to CASSSLLGGYTF.

This clonotype was seen at least ten times. The chain combines TRBV7-9 with TRBJ1-1; D ambiguous. V lost 5 bases and J 7 bases, leaving 11 bases between the germline ends. The CDR3 is made up of 12 amino acids. The germline gives CDR1 SEHNR, CDR2 FQNEAQ (reference sequence). CDR3 sequence: CASSNQTSEAFF. Here the CDR3 DNA reads TGTGCCAGCAGCAACCAAACAAGTGAAGCTTTCTTT.

This clonotype was counted many times. The chain joins TRBV28 to TRBJ1-1; maybe TRBD1 (6 bases). Trimming cost V 8 bases and J 1 base, with 8 bases left between them. The germline V gene has CDR1 MDHEN and CDR2 SYDVKM. This CDR3 spans 12 amino acids. CDR3 sequence reads: CASLQGNTEAFF. Written as DNA, the CDR3 is TGTGCCAGCTTACAGGGGAACACTGAAGCTTTCTTT.

About this clonotype itself: With a far larger clone one base away, a read error is the likely cause. The chain uses TRBV11-2 and TRBJ2-1; D gene unclear. The V and J ends lost 5 bases and 10 bases respectively, with 15 bases between them. The CDR3 spans 13 residues. In germline, CDR1 is SGHAT, CDR2 FQNNGV. The CDR3 bases are TGTGCCAGCAGCCACGACATGACCTACGAGCAGTTCTTC. Translation gives CASSHDMTYEQFF.

The chain recombines TRBV6-2 or TRBV6-3 with TRBJ2-1; D may be TRBD2 (5 bases). CDR3 length: 13 amino acids. Per the germline V gene, CDR1 is MNHEY and CDR2 is SVGEGT. Between the trimmed V and J ends, which lost 6 bases and 8 bases, there was a span of 14 bases. CDR3 protein: CASSYGESYEQFF. CDR3 in DNA: TGTGCCAGCAGCTATGGGGAGTCCTATGAGCAGTTCTTC.

This clonotype showed up many times. The rearrangement joins TRBV28 to TRBJ1-2; 7 nucleotides align to TRBD1. This CDR3 spans 15 amino acids. Germline loops: CDR1 MDHEN, CDR2 SYDVKM. J lost 2 bases, V lost 5 bases, and 8 bases had no gene match. CDR3 nucleotides: TGTGCCAGCAGTGCAGGGTGGGGACAGAACTATGGCTACACCTTC. Residues: CASSAGWGQNYGYTF.

As concerns this clonotype: A much larger clonotype is one base distant, so this may be a read error. This chain connects TRBV28 to TRBJ1-1; TRBD1 is a possible D gene (5 bases). Germline loops: CDR1 MDHEN, CDR2 SYDVKM. This CDR3 region has 15 residues. The CDR3 sequence is CAISSPGTGNTEAFF. The DNA of the CDR3 is TGTGCCATCAGTTCCCCCGGGACTGGGAACACTGAAGCTTTCTTT.

This clonotype was seen repeatedly, ten times or more. CDR3 loop: CASSQRTVLNEAFF. The CDR3 region has the DNA TGTGCCAGCAGCCAACGGACAGTGTTGAATGAAGCTTTCTTT. This chain connects TRBV3-1 to TRBJ1-1, with D perhaps TRBD1 (6 bases). CDR1 LGHDT and CDR2 YNNKEL come from the germline V gene (reference sequence). CDR3 size: 14 residues. The germline V and J ends were trimmed by 2 bases and 7 bases, with 14 bases remaining between them.

Remarks on this clonotype: One end of the junction fails to match germline, which may point to a read error. The chain uses TRBV7-2 and TRBJ2-7, with TRBD2 matching 9 bases. This CDR3 contains 14 residues. The V gene's germline CDR1 is SGHTA and CDR2 FQGNSA. The chain's CDR3 is CVSSLVGSGSEQYF. The DNA for the CDR3 is TGTGTCAGCAGCTTAGTCGGTAGCGGGAGCGAGCAGTACTTC.

This chain joins TRBV3-1 and TRBJ2-5; TRBD2 matches at 8 bases. The germline V gene has CDR1 LGHDT and CDR2 YNNKEL (reference sequence). V lost 5 bases and J lost 5; bases outside the gene matches: 16. The CDR3 loop spans 17 amino acids. For the CDR3, the DNA is TGTGCCAGCAGCTCACTGCGTAGCTGGGGCGGGAGGGAGACCCAGTACTTC. As protein: CASSSLRSWGGRETQYF.

As to this clonotype: A much larger clone sits a single nucleotide away, making a read error possible. The J gene is TRBJ2-1, the V gene TRBV29-1; the D call may be TRBD1 or TRBD2 (7 bases each). CDR3 length equals 13 residues. V lost 4 bases, J lost 13 bases, and 20 bases lay in between. From germline, CDR1 is SQVTM and CDR2 ANQGSEA. The CDR3: CSVGRGGQETQFF. The CDR3 DNA follows: TGCAGCGTTGGCAGGGGGGGCCAAGAGACCCAGTTCTTC.

This clonotype was picked up a small number of times. This rearrangement joins TRBV7-2 to TRBJ2-7, with D possibly TRBD2 on 6 matching bases. V dropped 2 bases and J dropped 3 bases, with 11 bases sitting between them. The CDR3 has 14 residues. Germline V gene data show CDR1 as SGHTA and CDR2 as FQGNSA. This CDR3 reads CASSLLGDFYEQYF. CDR3 DNA: TGTGCCAGCAGCTTACTCGGGGACTTCTACGAGCAGTACTTC.

The table lists this clonotype with many counts. The rearrangement joins TRBV10-3 to TRBJ2-1; TRBD1 or TRBD2 may be the D gene (5 bases each). The CDR3 totals 12 residues. V was clipped by 11 bases and J by 6 bases, with 14 bases between them. From germline, CDR1 is ENHRY and CDR2 SYGVKD. CDR3 protein: CAVRGVGNEQFF. The CDR3 DNA is TGTGCCGTGAGAGGGGTGGGCAATGAGCAGTTCTTC.

The rearrangement uses TRBV28 and TRBJ2-1, with 16 bases lining up with TRBD2. J gave up 9 bases and V 10 bases, and 9 bases lay outside the gene matches. The CDR3 totals 15 residues. The germline gives CDR1 MDHEN, CDR2 SYDVKM. The CDR3, as DNA: TGTGCCATTACCGGGACTAGCGGGAGGGAAAGTGAGCAGTTCTTC. Residues: CAITGTSGRESEQFF.

This chain connects TRBV9 to TRBJ2-7; no clear D gene. Trimming cost V 4 bases and J 2 bases, with 16 bases left between them. This CDR3 region has 15 residues. CDR1 is SGDLS and CDR2 is YYNGEE in the germline V gene. The CDR3 loop is CASSSDGSGTYEQYF. DNA for the CDR3: TGTGCCAGCAGCTCGGACGGGTCCGGTACCTACGAGCAGTACTTC.

In its sample, this clonotype was seen a few times. This chain joins TRBV9 and TRBJ2-1, with 8 bases matching TRBD2. Germline CDR1 and CDR2: SGDLS and YYNGEE. J was trimmed by 9 bases and V by 1 base; bases with no gene match: 12. This CDR3 has 16 residues. CDR3 residues: CASSVRAGVPGGEQFF. CDR3 nucleotides: TGTGCCAGCAGCGTACGAGCGGGAGTACCTGGTGGTGAGCAGTTCTTC.

The chain carries TRBV20-1 and TRBJ2-7; D is unresolved. V was cut by 3 bases and J by 5 bases, with 20 bases left in between. Germline CDR1 DFQATT, CDR2 SNEGSKA (reference sequence). CDR3 length equals 15 residues. The CDR3 reads CSASMLSLGPDEQYF. CDR3 coding DNA: TGCAGTGCTAGTATGCTGTCCCTAGGGCCAGACGAGCAGTACTTC.

This clonotype was seen at least ten times. The J gene is TRBJ1-5, the V gene TRBV5-1, with 7 bases matching TRBD1. CDR1 and CDR2 (germline): SGHRS, YFSETQ. CDR3 length: 13 residues. After removal of 4 bases from V and 5 bases from J, the junction contained 3 bases not matched to a gene. CDR3 DNA: TGCGCCAGCAGCAACGACAGGGATCAGCCCCAGCATTTT. This translates into CASSNDRDQPQHF. Complete variable domain (other parts from reference TRBV5-1 and TRBJ1-5): KAGVTQTPRYLIKTRGQQVTLSCSPISGHRSVSWYQQTPGQGLQFLFEYFSETQRNKGNFPGRFSGRQFSNSRSEMNVSTLELGDSALYLCASSNDRDQPQHFGDGTRLSIL.

This clonotype was seen only a few times. The rearrangement joins TRBV2 to TRBJ2-1, with 13 bases fitting TRBD2. This CDR3 spans 15 amino acids. V gave up 4 bases and J gave up 7 bases; unmatched junction bases: 4. The germline V gene has CDR1 SNHLY and CDR2 FYNNEI. The CDR3 loop is CASSGGLAGTNEQFF. The CDR3 DNA sequence: TGTGCCAGCAGTGGGGGACTAGCGGGAACGAATGAGCAGTTCTTC.

Comments on this clonotype: At one end the junction does not follow the germline gene, possibly because of a read error. V usage is TRBV30 and J usage is TRBJ2-7; a possible D gene is TRBD1 (6 bases). This CDR3 has 15 amino acids. Germline values: CDR1 GTSNPN, CDR2 SVGIG (reference sequence). This CDR3 reads CAWSVKQGRTYEQHF. In nucleotides, the CDR3 is TGTGCCTGGAGTGTTAAACAGGGTCGCACCTACGAGCAGCACTTC.

V usage is TRBV6-1 and J usage is TRBJ2-3; perhaps TRBD2 as D (6 bases). V dropped 9 bases and J dropped 8 bases, with 24 bases sitting between them. This CDR3 has 15 residues. The germline V gene has CDR1 MNHNS and CDR2 SASEGT. The CDR3 here is CARTFTGGKRSTQYF. CDR3 nucleotide sequence: TGTGCCAGGACATTTACAGGAGGGAAAAGGAGTACGCAGTATTTT.

The rearrangement uses TRBV15 and TRBJ2-1; 7 nucleotides match TRBD2. CDR1 LNHNV and CDR2 YYDKDF come from the germline V gene (reference sequence). V gave up 5 bases and J gave up 4 bases; unmatched junction bases: 5. This CDR3 spans 14 amino acids. The CDR3 is CATSGAGTYNEQFF. CDR3 nucleotide sequence: TGTGCCACCAGCGGAGCGGGGACTTACAATGAGCAGTTCTTC.

The rearrangement joins TRBV6-4 to TRBJ1-1, with unresolved D. This CDR3 region has 14 residues. Trimming removed 5 bases at V and 4 bases at J, with 14 bases between. Germline V lookup: CDR1 MRHNA, CDR2 SNTAGT. Written as DNA, the CDR3 is TGTGCCAGCAGTTATGGTAGGGTGGGCACTGAAGCTTTCTTT. Protein sequence: CASSYGRVGTEAFF.

CDR3 region: CATSRVGGYPTYEQYF. The CDR3, as DNA: TGTGCCACCAGCAGAGTGGGGGGATACCCAACATACGAGCAGTACTTC. V is TRBV15 and J is TRBJ2-7, with a possible D match to TRBD2 (6 bases). Germline loops: CDR1 LNHNV, CDR2 YYDKDF (reference sequence). V was trimmed by 1 base and J by 4 bases, leaving 17 bases between them. The CDR3 is 16 residues long.

This clonotype has a count of ten or more. The rearrangement links TRBV12-3 or TRBV12-4 to TRBJ2-7; possible D gene TRBD2, 5 bases. The V gene lost 2 bases and the J gene lost 4 bases, with 6 bases spanning the gap. This CDR3 spans 12 amino acids. This chain's CDR3 is CASSLTRYEQYF. DNA of the CDR3: TGTGCCAGCAGTTTAACTAGGTACGAGCAGTACTTC.

V is TRBV10-3 and J is TRBJ2-1, with D possibly TRBD2 on 6 matching bases. V was clipped by 4 bases and J by 2 bases, with 15 bases between them. The germline V gene has CDR1 ENHRY and CDR2 SYGVKD. This CDR3 contains 16 residues. CDR3 loop: CAISALGTGTYNEQFF. DNA for the CDR3: TGTGCCATCAGTGCTCTCGGGACTGGAACCTACAATGAGCAGTTCTTC.